Below are 24 T cell receptor beta chains sequenced from a single sample in a study of cytomegalovirus exposure and HLA in healthy donors. Amplification used 60 Vbeta primers and 13 Jbeta primers. Profiled with immunoSEQ multiplex PCR; TCRdb holds only in-frame clones, not every one. The sample has about 59,000 clones, about 77% seen once. Sequencing was carried out using PBMCs. Receptors originate from a man aged 25-40 years in good health and CMV-seropositive.

A single count supports this clone. This sequence joins TRBV7-3 and TRBJ2-5; the D is unclear. Near its end, the DNA agrees better with TRBJ2-7, so the J call may be wrong. From germline, CDR1 is SGHTA and CDR2 FQGTGA. This CDR3 is 13 amino acids long. The CDR3 here is CASSLTARYEQYF. CDR3 in DNA: TGTGCCAGCAGCTTAACGGCGAGGTACGAGCAGTACTTC.

This clone was seen only a few times. The chain couples TRBV30 to TRBJ1-1; TRBD1 matches at 8 bases. The CDR3 has 15 amino acids. Per the germline V gene, CDR1 is GTSNPN and CDR2 is SVGIG (reference sequence). J lost 1 base, V lost 3 bases, and 7 bases had no gene match. The CDR3 sequence is CAWRRPDRENTEAFF. The CDR3 DNA sequence: TGTGCCTGGAGACGCCCGGACAGGGAGAACACTGAAGCTTTCTTT.

This clone was detected only a few times. The chain carries TRBV5-1 and TRBJ1-5; TRBD1 matches 9 bases. V was pared by 2 bases and J by 2 bases, with 5 bases of the junction left unmatched. From germline, CDR1 is SGHRS and CDR2 YFSETQ. This CDR3 comprises 16 residues. The CDR3 sequence: CASSLGTGNGNQPQHF. The CDR3, as DNA: TGCGCCAGCAGCTTAGGGACAGGGAATGGCAATCAGCCCCAGCATTTT.

This clone has only one observation. An end of the junction differs from the germline gene, which may be a read error. The rearrangement joins TRBV5-4 to TRBJ1-3; 9 bases line up with TRBD1. In germline, CDR1 is SGHNT, CDR2 YYREEE (reference sequence). This CDR3 has 15 amino acids. This chain's CDR3 is CASSSQGASRNTIYF. The CDR3 nucleotides read TGTGCCAGCAGCTCACAGGGGGCCTCTCGAAACACCATATATTTT.

The J gene is TRBJ2-1, the V gene TRBV2; 10 nucleotides line up with TRBD1. Germline assignment: CDR1 SNHLY and CDR2 FYNNEI. Trimming removed 9 bases from V and 5 bases from J; junction bases left unmatched: 4. CDR3 size: 13 residues. The CDR3 reads CARTGGVHNEQFF. The CDR3 DNA sequence: TGTGCCAGGACAGGGGGCGTCCACAATGAGCAGTTCTTC.

The chain recombines TRBV7-2 with TRBJ1-1; tentatively, D is TRBD1 (5 bases). Germline V gene sequence: CDR1 SGHTA, CDR2 FQGNSA. V was cut by 5 bases and J by 2 bases, with 9 bases left in between. The CDR3 loop spans 13 amino acids. The DNA for the CDR3 is TGTGCCAGCAGCCGACAGTCCAACACTGAAGCTTTCTTT. Amino acid sequence: CASSRQSNTEAFF.

CDR3 residues: CASSPMDRTSTDTQYF. The CDR3 nucleotides are TGTGCCAGCTCACCGATGGACAGGACTAGCACAGATACGCAGTATTTT. The chain combines TRBV18 with TRBJ2-3, with TRBD1 matching 7 bases. Unmatched junction bases numbered 6, after V lost 3 bases and J lost 0 bases. The germline gives CDR1 KGHSH, CDR2 LQKENI. The CDR3 has 16 amino acids.

This chain links TRBV7-9 with TRBJ1-3; a possible D gene is TRBD1 (5 bases). With 5 bases removed from V and 0 bases from J, the gap between germline ends came to 14 bases. The CDR3 extends over 16 amino acids. CDR1 SEHNR and CDR2 FQNEAQ come from the germline V gene (reference sequence). The CDR3 sequence: CASSPPGGSSGNTIYF. In DNA, the CDR3 is TGTGCCAGCAGCCCCCCGGGGGGGTCCTCTGGAAACACCATATATTTT.

This clone appeared a single time. This chain links TRBV9 with TRBJ2-1; 11 positions agree with TRBD2. The germline V gene encodes CDR1 SGDLS and CDR2 YYNGEE. Losses at the gene ends were 2 bases for V and 4 bases for J; bases not matched to a gene: 5. The CDR3 is 16 amino acids. The CDR3 is CASSVGTSGGYNEQFF. In DNA, the CDR3 is TGTGCCAGCAGCGTCGGAACTAGCGGGGGATACAATGAGCAGTTCTTC.

This clone turned up a few times. The CDR3 loop is CASSYRRQGMGQPQHF. The CDR3 DNA sequence: TGTGCCAGCAGTTACCGACGACAGGGGATGGGTCAGCCCCAGCATTTT. The chain recombines TRBV6-6 with TRBJ1-5, with 8 bases lining up with TRBD1. The V segment lost 2 bases and the J segment 6 bases; nucleotides outside the gene matches: 9. CDR3 length equals 16 residues. Germline V gene lookup returns CDR1 MNHNY and CDR2 SVGAGI (reference sequence).

This clone was detected a few times. The chain employs TRBV2 and TRBJ2-2, with unresolved D. The CDR3 runs to 13 residues. Trimming stripped 7 bases from V and 6 bases from J, with 12 bases between. Germline CDR1 SNHLY, CDR2 FYNNEI. CDR3 coding DNA: TGTGCCAGCATGGGCGACCCGGCCGGGGAGCTGTTTTTT. It yields the protein CASMGDPAGELFF.

The chain recombines TRBV30 with TRBJ1-1; TRBD1 agrees at 10 bases. V was pared by 0 bases and J by 3 bases, with 1 base of the junction left unmatched. The V gene's germline CDR1 is GTSNPN and CDR2 SVGIG (reference sequence). The CDR3 runs 14 residues. In DNA form, the CDR3 reads TGTGCCTGGAGTGTGGGGACAGGGGACACTGAAGCTTTCTTT. It encodes CAWSVGTGDTEAFF.

About this clone: Different DNA sequences within this sample yield the same CDR3. The chain uses TRBV7-2 and TRBJ2-7, with D tentatively TRBD1 (6 bases). The germline V gene has CDR1 SGHTA and CDR2 FQGNSA. CDR3 size: 11 residues. V gave up 6 bases and J gave up 4 bases, with 7 bases separating them. The CDR3 protein is CASSDRYEQYF. The CDR3 bases are TGTGCCAGCAGTGACAGGTACGAGCAGTACTTC. The variable domain in full, with the rest retrieved from reference TRBV7-2 and TRBJ2-7, is GAGVSQSPSNKVTEKGKDVELRCDPISGHTALYWYRQSLGQGLEFLIYFQGNSAPDKSGLPSDRFSAERTGGSVSTLTIQRTQQEDSAVYLCASSDRYEQYFGPGTRLTVT.

This clone appeared a single time. The chain carries TRBV5-6 and TRBJ1-2; the D is unclear. CDR1 and CDR2 from the germline V gene are SGHDT and YYEEEE. Trimming stripped 3 bases from V and 4 bases from J, with 19 bases between. The CDR3 extends over 16 amino acids. DNA of the CDR3: TGTGCCAGCAGCTCCCTCGGGGTAGGCCCGATCTATGGCTACACCTTC. Translating gives CASSSLGVGPIYGYTF.

V and J are TRBV9 and TRBJ1-4, with D maybe TRBD1 (6 bases). The V and J ends lost 0 bases and 6 bases respectively, with 12 bases between them. The CDR3 sequence is 15 residues long. CDR1 SGDLS and CDR2 YYNGEE come from the germline V gene. CDR3 sequence: CASSVEQGQYEKLFF. CDR3 nucleotide sequence: TGTGCCAGCAGCGTAGAGCAGGGGCAGTATGAAAAACTGTTTTTT.

The V call is TRBV5-1, the J call TRBJ1-1; no firm D call. V was pared by 3 bases and J by 1 base, with 13 bases between. The length of the CDR3 is 15 residues. Germline V CDR1 and CDR2: SGHRS, YFSETQ. The CDR3: CASSSSLPGNTEAFF. The CDR3 DNA is TGCGCCAGCAGCTCCTCATTGCCAGGGAACACTGAAGCTTTCTTT. Combining the CDR3 with reference TRBV5-1 and TRBJ1-1 gives the whole variable domain KAGVTQTPRYLIKTRGQQVTLSCSPISGHRSVSWYQQTPGQGLQFLFEYFSETQRNKGNFPGRFSGRQFSNSRSEMNVSTLELGDSALYLCASSSSLPGNTEAFFGQGTRLTVV.

This chain connects TRBV10-3 to TRBJ2-5, with no clear D. Germline-derived CDR1 and CDR2 are ENHRY and SYGVKD. The CDR3 totals 14 residues. V was cut by 0 bases and J by 2 bases, with 7 bases left in between. The CDR3 DNA is TGTGCCATCAGTGAGTCGAACTATCAAGAGACCCAGTACTTC. Translation: CAISESNYQETQYF.

The chain joins TRBV28 to TRBJ2-1; weak D call: TRBD2 (5 bases). This CDR3 contains 12 residues. V lost 3 bases to trimming and J lost 7 bases, with 7 bases between them. Germline CDR1 reads MDHEN; CDR2 reads SYDVKM. In DNA form, the CDR3 reads TGTGCCAGCAGTTTCCGGGGTAATGAGCAGTTCTTC. Encoded protein: CASSFRGNEQFF.

This chain joins TRBV7-2 and TRBJ2-7; D perhaps matches TRBD2 (5 bases). The CDR3 length is 14 residues. V lost 3 bases and J lost 2, with 11 bases in between. Germline-derived CDR1 and CDR2 are SGHTA and FQGNSA. The CDR3 spells CASSFYSAAYEQYF. The CDR3 DNA sequence: TGTGCCAGCAGCTTCTATAGCGCAGCCTACGAGCAGTACTTC.

A word on this clone: A read error may produce the germline difference seen at one junction end. The chain couples TRBV2 to TRBJ1-2, with 11 bases lining up with TRBD1. Germline V lookup: CDR1 SNHLY, CDR2 FYNNEI. This CDR3 has 15 residues. The CDR3 loop is CASSLRDRGDYDYTF. The DNA of the CDR3 is TGTGCCAGCAGCCTCCGGGACAGGGGGGACTATGACTACACCTTC. Complete variable domain (other parts from reference TRBV2 and TRBJ1-2): EPEVTQTPSHQVTQMGQEVILRCVPISNHLYFYWYRQILGQKVEFLVSFYNNEISEKSEIFDDQFSVERPDGSNFTLKIRSTKLEDSAMYFCASSLRDRGDYDYTFGSGTRLTVV.

This clone showed up just once. The chain carries TRBV7-3 and TRBJ1-1; 9 bases match TRBD1. The CDR3 sequence is 16 residues long. From germline, CDR1 is SGHTA and CDR2 FQGTGA. V was clipped by 3 bases and J by 2 bases; unmatched bases: 7. CDR3 loop: CASSFTPGQGNTEAFF. The CDR3 DNA follows: TGTGCCAGCAGCTTTACCCCGGGACAGGGTAACACTGAAGCTTTCTTT.

The CDR3: CASSPRDNSYNEQFF. As DNA, the CDR3 is TGTGCCAGCAGTCCCCGGGACAACTCCTACAATGAGCAGTTCTTC. The V call is TRBV2, the J call TRBJ2-1; perhaps TRBD1 as D (6 bases). Between the trimmed V and J ends, which lost 5 bases and 0 bases, there was a span of 11 bases. The CDR3 covers 15 residues. Per the germline V gene, CDR1 is SNHLY and CDR2 is FYNNEI.

The chain combines TRBV9 with TRBJ1-2, with D possibly being TRBD1 (6 bases). Trimming cost V 4 bases and J 7 bases, with 11 bases left between them. The CDR3 has 12 residues. Germline V gene data show CDR1 as SGDLS and CDR2 as YYNGEE. In nucleotides, the CDR3 is TGTGCCAGCAGCCAGGGGCGGCGTGGCTACACCTTC. Its protein product is CASSQGRRGYTF.

A few counts support this clone. The CDR3 DNA sequence: TGTGCCAGCAGCTTGAGACAGGGGATGCCCGGGGAGCTGTTTTTT. As protein: CASSLRQGMPGELFF. The V and J genes are TRBV5-4 and TRBJ2-2; 8 nucleotides agree with TRBD1. The CDR3 totals 15 residues. Germline V CDR1 and CDR2: SGHNT, YYREEE (reference sequence). The J segment lost 6 bases and the V segment lost 1 base, leaving 5 bases of the junction unmatched.